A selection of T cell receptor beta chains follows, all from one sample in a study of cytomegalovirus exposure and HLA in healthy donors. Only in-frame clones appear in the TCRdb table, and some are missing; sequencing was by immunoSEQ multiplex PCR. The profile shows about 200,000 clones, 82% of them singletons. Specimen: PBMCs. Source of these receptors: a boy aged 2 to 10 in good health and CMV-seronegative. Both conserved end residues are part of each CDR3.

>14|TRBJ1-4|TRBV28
CASSWGEANEKLFF
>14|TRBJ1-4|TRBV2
CASSMRRGNEKLFF
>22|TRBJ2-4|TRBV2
CASSEALGTSGGTTLAKNIQYF
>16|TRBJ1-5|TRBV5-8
CASSLFQGLGYQPQHF
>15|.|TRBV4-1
CASSQESLRGYEQYF
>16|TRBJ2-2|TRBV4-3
CASSQDRGPNTGELFF
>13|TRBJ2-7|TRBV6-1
CASTIQGFYEQYF
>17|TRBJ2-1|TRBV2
CASTGLQTLGSYNEQFF
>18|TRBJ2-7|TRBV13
CASSFRLAGSTLTYEQYF
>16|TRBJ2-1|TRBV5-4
CASSSTSGGALGEQFF
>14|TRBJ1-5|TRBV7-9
CSSSPGQSNQPQHF
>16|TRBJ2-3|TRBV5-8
CASSLGTGLDTDTQYF
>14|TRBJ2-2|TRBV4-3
CASSRLTGTGELFF
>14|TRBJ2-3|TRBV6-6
CASGGGAVADTQYF
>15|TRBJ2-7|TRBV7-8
CASSARRLDRVEQYF